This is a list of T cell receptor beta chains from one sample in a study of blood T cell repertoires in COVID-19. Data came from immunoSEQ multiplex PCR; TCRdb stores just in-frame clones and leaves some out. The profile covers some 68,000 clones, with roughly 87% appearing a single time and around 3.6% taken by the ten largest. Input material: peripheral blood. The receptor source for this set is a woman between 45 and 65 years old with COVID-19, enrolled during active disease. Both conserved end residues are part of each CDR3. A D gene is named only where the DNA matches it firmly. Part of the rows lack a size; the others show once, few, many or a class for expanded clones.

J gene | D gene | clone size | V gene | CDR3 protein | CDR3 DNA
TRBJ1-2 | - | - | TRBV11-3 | CASSLDSTAGHGSYTF | TGTGCCAGCAGCTTAGATTCGACGGCAGGGCATGGAAGCTACACCTTC
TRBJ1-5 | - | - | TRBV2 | CASSEDRVGQPQHF | TGTGCCAGCAGTGAAGACAGGGTGGGGCAGCCCCAGCATTTT
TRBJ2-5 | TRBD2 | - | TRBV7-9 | CASSLFPLAGQETQYF | TGTGCCAGCAGCTTATTCCCGCTAGCGGGACAAGAGACCCAGTACTTC
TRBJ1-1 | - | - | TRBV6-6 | CASSYSTEPTEAFF | TGTGCCAGCAGTTACTCTACAGAGCCTACTGAAGCTTTCTTT
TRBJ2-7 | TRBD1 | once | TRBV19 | CASSIGRDRVHEQYF | TGTGCCAGTAGTATAGGCCGGGACAGGGTCCACGAGCAGTACTTC
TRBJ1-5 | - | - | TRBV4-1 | CASSQDFGQSYQPQHF | TGCGCCAGCAGCCAAGATTTTGGACAGTCCTATCAGCCCCAGCATTTT
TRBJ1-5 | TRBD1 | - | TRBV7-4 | CASSRWEAGGCDQPQHF | TGTGCCAGCAGCCGGTGGGAGGCAGGGGGGTGCGATCAGCCCCAGCATTTT
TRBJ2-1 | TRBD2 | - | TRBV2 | CASSDQTSGYNEQFF | TGTGCCAGCAGTGACCAGACTAGCGGCTACAATGAGCAGTTCTTC
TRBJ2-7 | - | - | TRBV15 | CATSRDLGEDCEQYF | TGTGCCACCAGCAGAGATTTGGGGGAGGACTGTGAGCAGTACTTC
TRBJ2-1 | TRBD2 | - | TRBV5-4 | CASSSEREGSEQFF | TGTGCCAGCAGTTCCGAGCGGGAGGGAAGTGAGCAGTTCTTC
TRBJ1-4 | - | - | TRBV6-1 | CASSEAWTPRGLFF | TGTGCCAGCAGTGAAGCTTGGACCCCAAGGGGACTGTTTTTT
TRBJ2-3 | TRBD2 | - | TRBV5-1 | CASSRGLVPSTDTQYF | TGCGCCAGCAGCCGAGGACTAGTGCCTAGCACAGATACGCAGTATTTT
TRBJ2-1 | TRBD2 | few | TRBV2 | CASSVGKLAGNNEQFF | TGTGCCAGCAGTGTGGGAAAACTAGCGGGAAACAATGAGCAGTTCTTC
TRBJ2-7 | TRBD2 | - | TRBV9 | CASSAGAAGGSAEQYF | TGTGCCAGCAGCGCGGGTGCCGCGGGAGGGTCCGCCGAGCAGTACTTC
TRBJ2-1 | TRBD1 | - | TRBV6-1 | CASSDYRGLAQFF | TGTGCCAGCAGTGATTACAGGGGGCTTGCGCAGTTCTTC
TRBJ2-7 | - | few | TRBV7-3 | CASSLSGGSSYEQYF | TGTGCCAGCAGCTTAAGTGGCGGAAGCTCCTACGAGCAGTACTTC
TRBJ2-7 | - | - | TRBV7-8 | CASSLGASYYEQYF | TGTGCCAGCAGCTTAGGGGCTAGCTACTACGAGCAGTACTTC
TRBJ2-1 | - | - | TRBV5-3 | CARSLPGTPRDEQFF | TGTGCCAGAAGCTTGCCCGGGACACCTCGGGATGAGCAGTTCTTC
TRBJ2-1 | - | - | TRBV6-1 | CASSDWGLNEQFF | TGTGCCAGCAGTGATTGGGGCTTGAATGAGCAGTTCTTC
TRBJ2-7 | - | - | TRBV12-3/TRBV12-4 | CASSPSYEQYF | TGTGCCAGCAGCCCTTCCTACGAGCAGTACTTC
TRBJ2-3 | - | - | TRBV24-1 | CATSDLGQWSTDTQYF | TGTGCCACCAGTGACCTTGGACAGTGGAGCACAGATACGCAGTATTTT
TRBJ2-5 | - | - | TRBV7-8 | CASSTSETQYF | TGTGCCAGCAGCACTTCAGAGACCCAGTACTTC
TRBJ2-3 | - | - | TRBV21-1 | CASSRYFSTDTQYF | TGTGCCAGCAGCAGATACTTTAGCACAGATACGCAGTATTTT
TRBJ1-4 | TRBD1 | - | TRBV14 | CASSQGTGRHEKLFF | TGTGCCAGCAGCCAAGGGACAGGGCGCCATGAAAAACTGTTTTTT
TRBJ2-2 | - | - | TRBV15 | CATSRDGGLGTGELFF | TGTGCCACCAGCAGAGATGGAGGGTTGGGCACCGGGGAGCTGTTTTTT
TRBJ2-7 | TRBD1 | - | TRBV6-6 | CASSYAGGHYEQYF | TGTGCCAGCAGTTACGCAGGGGGCCACTACGAGCAGTACTTC
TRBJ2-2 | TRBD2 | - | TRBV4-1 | CASSQELWYWKRERNTGELFF | TGCGCCAGCAGCCAAGAGCTTTGGTACTGGAAGCGGGAGAGGAACACCGGGGAGCTGTTTTTT
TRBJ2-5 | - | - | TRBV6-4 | CASGSLQETQYF | TGTGCCAGCGGGAGCCTACAAGAGACCCAGTACTTC
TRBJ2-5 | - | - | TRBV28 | CASSHPSRAQYF | TGTGCCAGCAGTCACCCATCGAGGGCCCAGTACTTC
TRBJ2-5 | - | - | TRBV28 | CASKGHNRVETQYF | TGTGCCAGCAAGGGACACAATAGGGTGGAGACCCAGTACTTC
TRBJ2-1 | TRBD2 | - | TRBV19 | CASRSSGSNEQFF | TGTGCCAGTAGATCTAGCGGGAGTAATGAGCAGTTCTTC
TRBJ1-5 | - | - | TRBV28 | CASSLFRGTQPQHF | TGTGCCAGCAGTTTATTTCGGGGTACTCAGCCCCAGCATTTT
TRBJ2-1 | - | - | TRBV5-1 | CASSLYASSYNEQFF | TGCGCCAGCAGCTTGTATGCCAGCTCCTACAATGAGCAGTTCTTC
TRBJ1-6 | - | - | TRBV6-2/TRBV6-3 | CASSYRPAAGDSPLHF | TGTGCCAGCAGTTACCGGCCCGCCGCTGGAGATTCACCCCTCCACTTT
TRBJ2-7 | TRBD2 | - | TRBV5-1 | CASRQRDSYEQYF | TGCGCCAGCAGACAGCGGGACTCCTACGAGCAGTACTTC
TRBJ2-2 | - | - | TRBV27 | CASSLGRGTGELFF | TGTGCCAGCAGTTTAGGACGGGGCACCGGGGAGCTGTTTTTT
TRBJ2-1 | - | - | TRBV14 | CASSPGAGTANEQFF | TGTGCCAGCAGCCCTGGCGCGGGAACGGCGAATGAGCAGTTCTTC
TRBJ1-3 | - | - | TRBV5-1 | CASSLPDSGNTIYF | TGCGCCAGCAGCTTGCCAGACTCTGGAAACACCATATATTTT
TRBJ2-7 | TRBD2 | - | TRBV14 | CASSDGLALLYEQYF | TGTGCCAGCAGTGACGGACTAGCGCTTCTCTACGAGCAGTACTTC
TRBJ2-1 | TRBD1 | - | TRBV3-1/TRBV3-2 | CASSQTRDRVAQFF | TGTGCCAGCAGCCAAACCCGGGACAGGGTTGCGCAGTTCTTC
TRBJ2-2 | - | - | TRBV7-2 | CASSLSATGELFF | TGTGCCAGCAGCTTAAGTGCGACCGGGGAGCTGTTTTTT
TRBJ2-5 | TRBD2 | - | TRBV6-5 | CASPRTSGQETQYF | TGTGCCAGCCCGAGGACTAGCGGCCAAGAGACCCAGTACTTC
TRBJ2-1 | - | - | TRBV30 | CAWGELGEQFF | TGTGCCTGGGGGGAACTAGGGGAGCAGTTCTTC
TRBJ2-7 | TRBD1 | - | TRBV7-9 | CASSLAWGTGGYEQYF | TGTGCCAGCAGCTTAGCGTGGGGGACAGGGGGATACGAGCAGTACTTC
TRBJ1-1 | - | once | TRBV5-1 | CASSLAGRSSAFF | TGCGCCAGCAGCTTGGCAGGCAGGTCCTCAGCTTTCTTT
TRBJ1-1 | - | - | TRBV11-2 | CASSLDFGNTEAFF | TGTGCCAGCAGCTTAGATTTCGGGAACACTGAAGCTTTCTTT
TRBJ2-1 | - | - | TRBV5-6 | CASWGDGNNEQFF | TGTGCCAGCTGGGGGGACGGGAACAATGAGCAGTTCTTC
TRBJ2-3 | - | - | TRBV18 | CASSTNRADTQYF | TGTGCCAGCTCAACCAACAGGGCAGATACGCAGTATTTT
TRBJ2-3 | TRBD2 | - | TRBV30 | CAWSVAGGPDTQYF | TGTGCCTGGAGTGTTGCGGGAGGTCCAGATACGCAGTATTTT
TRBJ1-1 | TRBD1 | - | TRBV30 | CAWSVQTGVDTEAFF | TGTGCCTGGAGTGTACAGACAGGGGTGGACACTGAAGCTTTCTTT